The 24 T cell receptor beta chains presented below share a single source sample, sequenced in a study of response to subunit inactivated influenza vaccine (dated by TCRdb to the late 2010s). Preparation of the library involved RT-PCR. Sequencing was carried out with an Illumina HiSeq 2500. TCRdb handled the public reads itself, with Q25 trimming in fastp and clone calling in MiXCR, and kept productive beta chains. Each entry is one CDR3 protein sequence, shown with its most common DNA and genes. A total of a few hundred thousand distinct CDR3 sequences appear in this sample, roughly 20% of them only once. The ten largest clones add up to approximately 10% of the sample. Specimen: PBMCs from blood, collected approximately 20 months after vaccination. These receptors were collected from a man between 50 and 69 years old who received an inactivated influenza vaccine. Donor details come from another sample of the same person, matched by shared clones.

V and J are TRBV4-2 and TRBJ2-3, with a tentative D call TRBD2 (6 bases). The V and J ends lost 0 bases and 2 bases respectively, with 12 bases between them. The CDR3 loop spans 16 amino acids. Germline CDR1 and CDR2: LGHNA and YNFKEQ. The chain's CDR3 is CASSQDPGLFTDTQYF. Written as DNA, the CDR3 is TGTGCCAGCAGCCAAGATCCGGGACTCTTCACAGATACGCAGTATTTT.

This clonotype was counted a few times. The chain carries TRBV25-1 and TRBJ1-1; D uncertain. Germline lookup yields CDR1 MGHDK and CDR2 SYGVNS. Trimming left V 7 bases short and J 4 bases short, with 10 bases between. CDR3 size: 12 residues. The CDR3 DNA is TGTGCCAGCACCGCCGGGAGCACTGAAGCTTTCTTT. Its translation is CASTAGSTEAFF. The variable domain in full, with the rest retrieved from reference TRBV25-1 and TRBJ1-1, is EADIYQTPRYLVIGTGKKITLECSQTMGHDKMYWYQQDPGMELHLIHYSYGVNSTEKGDLSSESTVSRIRTEHFPLTLESARPSHTSQYLCASTAGSTEAFFGQGTRLTVV.

This clonotype has just a few counts. The chain uses TRBV18 and TRBJ2-1, with D perhaps matching TRBD2 (7 bases). The CDR3 consists of 16 residues. The germline CDR1 and CDR2 sequences are KGHSH and LQKENI. The V gene lost 0 bases and the J gene lost 7 bases, with 16 bases spanning the gap. CDR3: CASSPPGWEGTNEQFF. The CDR3 nucleotides are TGTGCCAGCTCACCACCCGGCTGGGAGGGGACAAATGAGCAGTTCTTC.

The genes are TRBV20-1 and TRBJ2-3; D is undetermined. Germline CDR1 is DFQATT and CDR2 is SNEGSKA (reference sequence). The ends were cut back, 3 bases at V and 2 bases at J, with 12 bases in the middle. The CDR3 has 14 residues. CDR3 loop: CSASVYLNTDTQYF. CDR3 nucleotides: TGCAGTGCTAGTGTCTACCTCAACACAGATACGCAGTATTTT.

The genes are TRBV12-5 and TRBJ2-2; D is unclear. V was trimmed by 7 bases and J by 3 bases, leaving 15 bases between them. This CDR3 contains 15 residues. The germline CDR1 and CDR2 sequences are LGHNT and FRNRAP. DNA for the CDR3: TGTGCTAGTGCCTCATCAGACGGTTACACCGGGGAGCTGTTTTTT. Its translation is CASASSDGYTGELFF.

This clonotype was found a few times. V and J are TRBV2 and TRBJ1-1; D call uncertain. V shed 4 bases and J shed 0 bases, with 15 bases lying between them. Germline values: CDR1 SNHLY, CDR2 FYNNEI. The CDR3 covers 16 residues. CDR3 bases: TGTGCCAGCAGTGTCGGGCAGTTTATGATGAACACTGAAGCTTTCTTT. It encodes CASSVGQFMMNTEAFF.

This clonotype was found a few times. The J gene is TRBJ2-1, the V gene TRBV7-9; TRBD2 is a possible D gene (6 bases). The CDR3 consists of 11 residues. Deletions cut 5 bases from V and 7 bases from J, with 6 bases between. Per germline, CDR1 SEHNR and CDR2 FQNEAQ (reference sequence). CDR3 region: CASSRGNEQFF. In nucleotides, the CDR3 is TGTGCCAGCAGCCGGGGGAATGAGCAGTTCTTC.

This clonotype turned up a few times. The V and J genes are TRBV29-1 and TRBJ1-4; TRBD1 is a possible D gene (6 bases). CDR3 length: 16 amino acids. The germline V and J ends were trimmed by 0 bases and 8 bases, with 19 bases remaining between them. Per germline, CDR1 SQVTM and CDR2 ANQGSEA. This chain's CDR3 is CSVEDTGHSMGEKLFF. The CDR3 region has the DNA TGCAGCGTTGAAGACACGGGACATTCAATGGGGGAAAAACTGTTTTTT.

The chain has TRBV4-3 and TRBJ2-3; D is unresolved. V was cut by 0 bases and J by 1 base, with 8 bases left in between. The CDR3 consists of 15 residues. Germline V gene data show CDR1 as LGHNA and CDR2 as YSLEER. The CDR3 loop is CASSQDLYGTDTQYF. CDR3 DNA sequence: TGCGCCAGCAGCCAAGATCTATATGGCACAGATACGCAGTATTTT.

Many counts were recorded for this clonotype. The rearrangement links TRBV30 to TRBJ1-1; D unclear. Germline CDR1 and CDR2: GTSNPN and SVGIG (reference sequence). The V end was cut by 0 bases, the J end by 0 bases, with 8 bases between. The CDR3 length is 14 residues. Written as DNA, the CDR3 is TGTGCCTGGAGTGTTGGGATTATGAACACTGAAGCTTTCTTT. This gives the protein CAWSVGIMNTEAFF.

This sequence joins TRBV4-2 and TRBJ1-1; D is possibly TRBD1 (5 bases). Trimming cost V 1 base and J 4 bases, with 16 bases left between them. The CDR3 runs to 16 residues. Germline lookup yields CDR1 LGHNA and CDR2 YNFKEQ. In DNA, the CDR3 is TGTGCCAGCAGCCAAGTTTTACAAGGCAGGGCCACTGAAGCTTTCTTT. This encodes CASSQVLQGRATEAFF.

This clonotype was recorded a few times. CDR3 in DNA: TGCGCCAGCAGTCTCTCGGGGGATCACGGCTACACCTTC. Protein sequence: CASSLSGDHGYTF. The chain recombines TRBV5-1 with TRBJ1-2, with D possibly matching TRBD1 (5 bases). Trimming cost V 5 bases and J 8 bases, with 16 bases left between them. The CDR3 is 13 residues long. Per germline, CDR1 SGHRS and CDR2 YFSETQ. Combining the CDR3 with reference TRBV5-1 and TRBJ1-2 gives the whole variable domain KAGVTQTPRYLIKTRGQQVTLSCSPISGHRSVSWYQQTPGQGLQFLFEYFSETQRNKGNFPGRFSGRQFSNSRSEMNVSTLELGDSALYLCASSLSGDHGYTFGSGTRLTVV.

This clonotype has at least ten counts. The chain carries TRBV12-3 or TRBV12-4 and TRBJ1-5; D may be TRBD1 (5 bases). The CDR3 is 14 amino acids. The V end lost 3 bases, the J end lost 1 base, and 7 bases lay between the germline ends. Here the CDR3 reads CASSFRDSNQPQHF. In DNA form, the CDR3 reads TGTGCCAGCAGTTTCCGGGACAGCAATCAGCCCCAGCATTTT.

The J gene is TRBJ1-4, the V gene TRBV27; D unresolved. V dropped 6 bases and J dropped 7 bases, with 12 bases sitting between them. This CDR3 region has 13 residues. Germline assignment: CDR1 MNHEY and CDR2 SMNVEV (reference sequence). CDR3 coding DNA: TGTGCCAGCAGCCGACTGGGAGCTGAAAAACTGTTTTTT. Its translation: CASSRLGAEKLFF.

The genes are TRBV15 and TRBJ2-7; tentative D call: TRBD1 (6 bases). CDR1 and CDR2 (germline): LNHNV, YYDKDF (reference sequence). Trimming left V 6 bases short and J 4 bases short, with 13 bases between. The CDR3 loop spans 13 amino acids. As DNA, the CDR3 is TGTGCCACCAGGGGGGCCGGTAATTACGAGCAGTACTTC. Amino acids: CATRGAGNYEQYF.

This clonotype occurred a few times. The chain uses TRBV6-5 and TRBJ2-2; perhaps TRBD1 as D (6 bases). The CDR3 has 16 amino acids. In germline, CDR1 is MNHEY, CDR2 SVGAGI. Deletions cut 1 base from V and 3 bases from J, with 12 bases between. CDR3 amino acids: CASSYFGGADTGELFF. The CDR3 DNA follows: TGTGCCAGCAGTTACTTTGGGGGCGCGGACACCGGGGAGCTGTTTTTT.

This clonotype was observed a few times. The chain couples TRBV7-8 to TRBJ1-6; 10 bases agree with TRBD1. Germline CDR1 SGHVS, CDR2 FQNEAQ. V lost 5 bases, J lost 9 bases, and 4 bases stayed unmatched. The CDR3 length is 14 residues. DNA of the CDR3: TGTGCCAGCAGCGCGGGACAGGGGCGTTCACCCCTCCACTTT. This gives the protein CASSAGQGRSPLHF.

This clonotype occurred once. This chain uses TRBV20-1 with TRBJ2-3; 8 positions match TRBD2. The CDR3 loop spans 16 amino acids. Germline trimming cut 1 base from V and 2 bases from J; bases unmatched to any gene: 8. CDR1 and CDR2 from the germline V gene are DFQATT and SNEGSKA (reference sequence). The CDR3, as DNA: TGCAGTGCTAGAGTTGCGGGGGGAACCGTCACAGATACGCAGTATTTT. It yields the protein CSARVAGGTVTDTQYF.

At least ten counts were recorded for this clonotype. The J gene is TRBJ1-3, the V gene TRBV12-3 or TRBV12-4; D call uncertain. V shed 5 bases and J shed 4 bases, with 12 bases lying between them. The CDR3 consists of 14 residues. CDR3 nucleotides: TGTGCCAGCAGTCCGGGCATTTCAGGAAACACCATATATTTT. Its translation is CASSPGISGNTIYF.

This rearrangement joins TRBV20-1 to TRBJ1-6; possibly TRBD1 for D (5 bases). Trimming took 0 bases from V and 0 from J, leaving 18 bases between them. The CDR3 loop spans 19 amino acids. Per the germline V gene, CDR1 is DFQATT and CDR2 is SNEGSKA (reference sequence). The CDR3 DNA reads TGCAGTGCTAGAGAAGGGCAGGGCCGCACCAGCTCCTATAATTCACCCCTCCACTTT. It specifies CSAREGQGRTSSYNSPLHF.

The table lists this clonotype with many counts. The rearrangement uses TRBV3-1 and TRBJ2-7, with 9 bases that match TRBD1. This CDR3 has 14 residues. Germline values: CDR1 LGHDT, CDR2 YNNKEL (reference sequence). V was clipped by 2 bases and J by 6 bases; unmatched bases: 5. The CDR3 region has the DNA TGTGCCAGCAGCCAATCCGGACAGGGGACCGAGCAGTACTTC. This codes for CASSQSGQGTEQYF.

This clonotype showed up just a few times. The chain links TRBV7-6 to TRBJ2-3; 9 bases fit TRBD2. Germline V gene data show CDR1 as SGHVS and CDR2 as FNYEAQ. The trim removed 5 bases at V and 2 bases at J, leaving 11 bases unmatched. This CDR3 is 17 amino acids long. The CDR3 bases are TGTGCCAGCAGCCCCCGGGTAGCGGGAGCTCCCACAGATACGCAGTATTTT. Translated, it gives CASSPRVAGAPTDTQYF.

This clonotype was recorded at least ten times. The V call is TRBV4-3, the J call TRBJ2-1, with 7 bases identical to TRBD2. This CDR3 has 17 residues. After removal of 0 bases from V and 0 bases from J, the junction contained 5 bases not matched to a gene. Germline CDR1 reads LGHNA; CDR2 reads YSLEER. The CDR3, as DNA: TGCGCCAGCAGCCAAGAGGGAGCGGGGAGCTCCTACAATGAGCAGTTCTTC. This gives the protein CASSQEGAGSSYNEQFF.

This clonotype has only one observation. The chain has TRBV15 and TRBJ2-7; no definite D call. This CDR3 comprises 15 residues. V was pared by 4 bases and J by 6 bases, with 19 bases between. Per germline, CDR1 LNHNV and CDR2 YYDKDF (reference sequence). Written as DNA, the CDR3 is TGTGCCACCAGCACCTACACTTTAAGTCCGCCCGAGCAGTACTTC. It specifies CATSTYTLSPPEQYF.